Included here is one T cell receptor beta chain sequence, with context. Its antigen is undetermined. Unique molecular identifiers were present in the TCR beta cDNA libraries. TCRdb analysed the PCR reads with MiXCR anew, one entry per CDR3 protein. This sample has under 900,000 distinct CDR3 sequences, with approximately 53% found just once. From germline, CDR1 is DFQATT and CDR2 SNEGSKA (reference sequence). V trimming: 5 bases; J trimming: 2 bases; junction bases outside the gene matches: 9. The CDR3 runs to 16 residues. This entry comes from a study of post-analysis software for immune sequencing data. Notes on the study in general: TRBV5-6, TRBV5-1 and TRBV20-1 were among about 5 TRBV segments more frequent in patients than controls. Multiple sclerosis was associated with a significant reduction in normalized Chao1 diversity relative to controls.

The sample consisted of blood. The receptor's source is a girl aged 10-17 years with multiple sclerosis. The chain links TRBV20-1 to TRBJ2-5; 12 bases align to TRBD2. CDR3 in amino acids: CSAPRTSGKPQETQYF. CDR3 DNA: TGCAGTGCTCCGCGGACTAGCGGGAAACCTCAAGAGACCCAGTACTTC.